This T cell receptor (beta chain) was observed in a study of blood T cell repertoires in COVID-19. Study background: T cells, B-cell-depleted T cells, or PBMCs supplied cDNA or gDNA.

Original data processing: Amplification of reference gene primers was used by the study to estimate nucleated cell counts. Clones were sequenced by immunoSEQ multiplex PCR, and TCRdb holds only the in-frame ones, with some missing. V and J calls and clone size are those listed in that table; D and trimming were worked out from the DNA. Of approximately 170,000 clones in the sample, about 85% were seen once. Enrollment of patients from Seattle took place during active infection, with longitudinal follow-up. This clonotype was sampled from a man of 80 years or more with COVID-19, enrolled during active disease. Sequencing was performed on peripheral blood.

CDR3: CAITDTYNSPLHF. CDR3 bases: TGTGCCATCACAGATACATATAATTCACCCCTCCACTTT. The rearrangement links TRBV5-4 to TRBJ1-6; no reliable D call. Trimming cost V 9 bases and J 4 bases, with 11 bases left between them. This CDR3 spans 13 amino acids. The germline V gene encodes CDR1 SGHNT and CDR2 YYREEE (reference sequence).